The rows below give T cell receptor beta chains drawn from one sample of a study of cytomegalovirus exposure and HLA in healthy donors. Libraries were prepared by immunoSEQ multiplex PCR; TCRdb keeps only in-frame clonotypes and omits some of them. The sample holds around 280,000 clones, around nine tenths seen once. The sequenced sample was PBMCs. The receptors come from a woman younger than 35 in good health and CMV-seronegative. CDR3s include the opening cysteine and the closing phenylalanine or tryptophan. Fields, in order: J gene, CDR3 length, D gene, clone size, V gene, CDR3 DNA, CDR3 protein. A D gene is named only where the DNA matches it firmly. The size of a clone is reported for some rows only, either as once, few or many, or as a class for expanded clones.

J gene: TRBJ1-2; CDR3 length: 13; D gene: NA; clone size: NA; V gene: TRBV12-5; CDR3 DNA: TGTGCTTTACAGGTTAAGGGTAACTATGGCTACACCTTC; CDR3 protein: CALQVKGNYGYTF
J gene: TRBJ1-1; CDR3 length: 14; D gene: NA; clone size: NA; V gene: TRBV7-3; CDR3 DNA: TGTGCCAGCAGCCCTACACAGGAGAACACTGAAGCTTTCTTT; CDR3 protein: CASSPTQENTEAFF
J gene: TRBJ2-7; CDR3 length: 16; D gene: TRBD1; clone size: NA; V gene: TRBV5-1; CDR3 DNA: TGCGCCAGCAGCCCCTCCCCGGGACAGGGGGCATACGAGCAGTACTTC; CDR3 protein: CASSPSPGQGAYEQYF
J gene: TRBJ1-5; CDR3 length: 11; D gene: NA; clone size: NA; V gene: TRBV6-1; CDR3 DNA: TGTGCCACCGCGGGGGACCAGCCCCAGCATTTT; CDR3 protein: CATAGDQPQHF
J gene: TRBJ1-1; CDR3 length: 13; D gene: TRBD1; clone size: NA; V gene: TRBV10-3; CDR3 DNA: TGTGCCATCACTGTACAGGGGCGCACTGAAGCTTTCTTT; CDR3 protein: CAITVQGRTEAFF
J gene: TRBJ2-5; CDR3 length: 15; D gene: NA; clone size: NA; V gene: TRBV9; CDR3 DNA: TGTGCCAGCAGCCTCGGACAGCGGATACAAGAGACCCAGTACTTC; CDR3 protein: CASSLGQRIQETQYF
J gene: TRBJ2-7; CDR3 length: 13; D gene: NA; clone size: NA; V gene: TRBV2; CDR3 DNA: TGTGCCAGCAACGGCGGGGGCCCCTACGAGCAGTACTTC; CDR3 protein: CASNGGGPYEQYF
J gene: TRBJ2-5; CDR3 length: 13; D gene: TRBD2; clone size: NA; V gene: TRBV2; CDR3 DNA: TGTGCCAGCAGAGGGACTAGCGGGGAGACCCAGTACTTC; CDR3 protein: CASRGTSGETQYF
J gene: TRBJ1-2; CDR3 length: 15; D gene: NA; clone size: NA; V gene: TRBV5-1; CDR3 DNA: TGCGCCAGCAGCCCGCGCGGGGGGGAGTACTATGGCTACACCTTC; CDR3 protein: CASSPRGGEYYGYTF
J gene: TRBJ1-2; CDR3 length: 15; D gene: TRBD1; clone size: once; V gene: TRBV4-1; CDR3 DNA: TGCGCCAGCAGCCAAGTGGACAGGACCAGCTATGGCTACACCTTC; CDR3 protein: CASSQVDRTSYGYTF
J gene: TRBJ2-1; CDR3 length: 15; D gene: TRBD1; clone size: NA; V gene: TRBV19; CDR3 DNA: TGTGCCAGTACTGAACAGGGGGCCGTCGGTAATGAGCAGTTCTTC; CDR3 protein: CASTEQGAVGNEQFF
J gene: TRBJ2-5; CDR3 length: 14; D gene: NA; clone size: once; V gene: TRBV5-1; CDR3 DNA: TGCGCCAGCAGCTTCATGGCCTCCCAGGAGACCCAGTACTTC; CDR3 protein: CASSFMASQETQYF
J gene: TRBJ2-3; CDR3 length: 20; D gene: TRBD2; clone size: NA; V gene: TRBV19; CDR3 DNA: TGTGCCAGTAGTATACGAAGGATACATCCGGGACTAGCTTACTCAGATACGCAGTATTTT; CDR3 protein: CASSIRRIHPGLAYSDTQYF
J gene: TRBJ2-5; CDR3 length: 15; D gene: NA; clone size: NA; V gene: TRBV7-7; CDR3 DNA: TGTGCCAGCAGCTTAGCGGGGGGGCCTCGGGAGACCCAGTACTTC; CDR3 protein: CASSLAGGPRETQYF
J gene: TRBJ1-1; CDR3 length: 14; D gene: NA; clone size: once; V gene: TRBV7-9; CDR3 DNA: TGTGCCAGCATCTACAGCTTGCCGAGCACTGAAGCTTTCTTT; CDR3 protein: CASIYSLPSTEAFF
J gene: TRBJ2-3; CDR3 length: 15; D gene: TRBD2; clone size: NA; V gene: TRBV19; CDR3 DNA: TGTGCCAGTAATCCCAGCGGGGGGAGCACAGATACGCAGTATTTT; CDR3 protein: CASNPSGGSTDTQYF
J gene: TRBJ1-3; CDR3 length: 13; D gene: NA; clone size: few; V gene: TRBV6-4; CDR3 DNA: TGTGCCAGCAGTGCGACTCCTGGAAACACCATATATTTT; CDR3 protein: CASSATPGNTIYF
J gene: TRBJ2-7; CDR3 length: 16; D gene: TRBD1; clone size: NA; V gene: TRBV5-1; CDR3 DNA: TGCGCCAGCAGCTTGGAGGCGAACAGGGGAGCCTACGAGCAGTACTTC; CDR3 protein: CASSLEANRGAYEQYF
J gene: TRBJ1-5; CDR3 length: 16; D gene: TRBD1; clone size: NA; V gene: TRBV5-6; CDR3 DNA: TGTGCCAGCAGCTCGGTTAGACAGGGAGGCAATCAGCCCCAGCATTTT; CDR3 protein: CASSSVRQGGNQPQHF
J gene: TRBJ2-5; CDR3 length: 18; D gene: NA; clone size: NA; V gene: TRBV19; CDR3 DNA: TGTGCCAGTAGTCTCAAGGCAGGGTCTTCGGCAGTCCAAGAGACCCAGTACTTC; CDR3 protein: CASSLKAGSSAVQETQYF
J gene: TRBJ2-7; CDR3 length: 14; D gene: NA; clone size: NA; V gene: TRBV7-6; CDR3 DNA: TGTGCCAGCAGCCCAGGGACTTTCTCCTACGAGCAGTACTTC; CDR3 protein: CASSPGTFSYEQYF
J gene: TRBJ2-3; CDR3 length: 11; D gene: NA; clone size: NA; V gene: TRBV2; CDR3 DNA: TGTGCCGGAACAGGCACAGATACGCAGTATTTT; CDR3 protein: CAGTGTDTQYF
J gene: TRBJ1-2; CDR3 length: 15; D gene: TRBD1; clone size: once; V gene: TRBV4-2; CDR3 DNA: TGTGCCAGCAGCCCGACAGGACAGGGCCCTTATGGCTACACCTTC; CDR3 protein: CASSPTGQGPYGYTF
J gene: TRBJ2-5; CDR3 length: 10; D gene: NA; clone size: NA; V gene: TRBV2; CDR3 DNA: TGTGCCAGCAACAGAGAGACCCAGTACTTC; CDR3 protein: CASNRETQYF
J gene: TRBJ2-2; CDR3 length: 18; D gene: TRBD2; clone size: NA; V gene: TRBV10-1; CDR3 DNA: TGCGCCAGCAGTGAGGCACTAGCGGGGGTTACGAACACCGGGGAGCTGTTTTTT; CDR3 protein: CASSEALAGVTNTGELFF
J gene: TRBJ2-7; CDR3 length: 14; D gene: NA; clone size: once; V gene: TRBV18; CDR3 DNA: TGTGCCAGCTCACCGCTAGGACAACTTTACGAGCAGTACTTC; CDR3 protein: CASSPLGQLYEQYF